The 17 T cell receptor beta chains below come from one sample, sequenced in a study of T cells in Graves' hyperthyroidism and ophthalmopathy. Amplification of TCR beta CDR3 regions was performed using RNA transcripts as template. A first-round RT-PCR of the TCR CDR3 used the HTBI primer set. TCRdb called the multiplex PCR reads again in MiXCR, with one record for every CDR3 protein. The data show roughly 500,000 distinct CDR3 sequences, around 13% seen once. The sequencing input was blood. The receptors shown here come from a woman aged 25-40 years with Graves' hyperthyroidism that later progressed to Graves' ophthalmopathy.

In its sample, this clonotype was seen a few times. V is TRBV20-1 and J is TRBJ2-3, with a tentative D call TRBD2 (5 bases). This CDR3 spans 13 amino acids. Trimming stripped 7 bases from V and 5 bases from J, with 16 bases between. Germline assignment: CDR1 DFQATT and CDR2 SNEGSKA (reference sequence). This chain's CDR3 is CSERPPWGDTQYF. CDR3 DNA sequence: TGCAGTGAGCGGCCCCCCTGGGGAGATACGCAGTATTTT.

About this clonotype: This may stem from a read error, because a much larger clone lies one nucleotide away. The chain combines TRBV3-1 with TRBJ1-6; TRBD1 matches 7 bases. The CDR3 totals 14 residues. Trimming removed 6 bases from V and 8 bases from J; junction bases left unmatched: 7. Germline V gene sequence: CDR1 LGHDT, CDR2 YNNKEL (reference sequence). The CDR3 region is CASSPGGIDSPLHF. CDR3 in DNA: TGTGCCAGCAGTCCAGGGGGGATCGATTCACCCCTCCACTTT.

On this clonotype itself: A junction boundary mismatches the germline segment, possibly from a read error. The V call is TRBV12-5, the J call TRBJ1-3; D uncertain. The germline V gene has CDR1 LGHNT and CDR2 FRNRAP. The CDR3 is made up of 13 amino acids. The CDR3 loop reads CASGMVPGNTIYF. CDR3 DNA: TGTGCTAGTGGTATGGTACCCGGAAACACCATATATTTT.

The chain recombines TRBV7-8 with TRBJ2-1; D may be TRBD2 (5 bases). V shed 1 base and J shed 8 bases, with 18 bases lying between them. CDR3 length: 16 amino acids. Germline V gene lookup returns CDR1 SGHVS and CDR2 FQNEAQ. CDR3 residues: CASSLGQSSGMDEQFF. CDR3 bases: TGTGCCAGCAGCTTAGGTCAGTCCTCGGGAATGGATGAGCAGTTCTTC.

This clonotype was recorded at least ten times. The chain joins TRBV2 to TRBJ2-1, with 8 bases fitting TRBD2. V was clipped by 3 bases and J by 0 bases; unmatched bases: 7. CDR1 and CDR2 from the germline V gene are SNHLY and FYNNEI. This CDR3 contains 17 residues. The CDR3 nucleotides are TGTGCCAGCAGTGAGACTAGCGTTTATAGCTCCTACAATGAGCAGTTCTTC. Translation: CASSETSVYSSYNEQFF.

This clonotype was recorded at least ten times. V usage is TRBV20-1 and J usage is TRBJ1-5; D unclear. The CDR3 is 14 residues long. V lost 1 base and J 5 bases, leaving 12 bases between the germline ends. CDR1 and CDR2 from the germline V gene are DFQATT and SNEGSKA (reference sequence). CDR3: CSARGGPTDQPQHF. CDR3 nucleotide sequence: TGCAGTGCTAGAGGCGGACCTACTGATCAGCCCCAGCATTTT.

Ten or more counts support this clonotype. J is TRBJ2-1 and V is TRBV12-3 or TRBV12-4; D is perhaps TRBD1 (5 bases). CDR3 size: 16 residues. Deletions cut 6 bases from V and 0 bases from J, with 15 bases between. The CDR3 loop is CASSTSDKGSYNEQFF. In DNA, the CDR3 is TGTGCCAGCAGCACCTCGGACAAGGGCTCCTACAATGAGCAGTTCTTC.

As to this clonotype: This may be a read error: a much more frequent sequence differs by one nucleotide. The chain uses TRBV7-9 and TRBJ2-3; D not certain. Trimming pared 6 bases from V and 0 bases from J, leaving 7 bases between. This CDR3 spans 13 amino acids. Per germline, CDR1 SEHNR and CDR2 FQNEAQ (reference sequence). For the CDR3, the DNA is TGTGCCAGCAGGGGCGGTAGCACAGATACGCAGTATTTT. Protein product: CASRGGSTDTQYF.

In this sample, this clonotype turned up many times. J is TRBJ1-2 and V is TRBV12-5, with 9 bases that match TRBD1. Germline CDR1 LGHNT, CDR2 FRNRAP. CDR3 length: 15 residues. V lost 4 bases to trimming and J lost 7 bases; unmatched junction nucleotides: 10. CDR3 sequence reads: CASGSAADRGTGYTF. CDR3 nucleotide sequence: TGTGCTAGTGGTTCCGCGGCCGACAGGGGGACTGGCTACACCTTC.

This clonotype was seen repeatedly, ten times or more. V and J are TRBV11-2 and TRBJ2-1; 8 nucleotides line up with TRBD2. Trimming at V came to 1 base and at J to 6 bases, leaving 11 bases not matched to a gene. This CDR3 has 17 residues. CDR1 SGHAT and CDR2 FQNNGV come from the germline V gene. The CDR3 is CASSLGITGLESNEQFF. The CDR3 region has the DNA TGTGCCAGCAGCTTAGGGATCACGGGACTAGAGTCCAATGAGCAGTTCTTC. Drawing the rest from reference TRBV11-2 and TRBJ2-1, the complete variable domain is EAGVAQSPRYKIIEKRQSVAFWCNPISGHATLYWYQQILGQGPKLLIQFQNNGVVDDSQLPKDRFSAERLKGVDSTLKIQPAKLEDSAVYLCASSLGITGLESNEQFFGPGTRLTVL.

The chain recombines TRBV6-1 with TRBJ2-1; a possible D gene is TRBD2 (5 bases). The V end was cut by 8 bases, the J end by 0 bases, with 23 bases between. Germline loops: CDR1 MNHNS, CDR2 SASEGT. The CDR3 sequence is 18 residues long. The CDR3 DNA is TGTGCCAGCGGGTTAGGGTCTTATCGGGGTAGCTCCTACAATGAGCAGTTCTTC. Amino acid sequence: CASGLGSYRGSSYNEQFF.

The rearrangement joins TRBV30 to TRBJ1-1; perhaps TRBD1 as D (6 bases). Germline assignment: CDR1 GTSNPN and CDR2 SVGIG (reference sequence). Trimming stripped 4 bases from V and 10 bases from J, with 25 bases between. The CDR3 runs 15 residues. The CDR3 here is CAWTQPGDAGYGAFF. In DNA form, the CDR3 reads TGTGCCTGGACCCAACCAGGGGATGCGGGATATGGAGCTTTCTTT.

About this clonotype: One end of the junction is discordant with germline, which a read error may explain. The genes are TRBV27 and TRBJ1-1; D possibly corresponds to TRBD1 (6 bases). This CDR3 spans 14 amino acids. Germline V lookup: CDR1 MNHEY, CDR2 SMNVEV (reference sequence). CDR3 loop: CVSSAGTTNTEAFF. The CDR3 DNA reads as TGTGTCAGCAGTGCCGGGACAACTAACACTGAAGCTTTCTTT.

This clonotype was picked up a small number of times. The gene calls are TRBV25-1 and TRBJ1-1; D might be TRBD1 (6 bases). There are 12 residues in the CDR3. V was shortened by 7 bases and J by 4 bases, with 10 bases between the two germline ends. Looked up from germline, CDR1 is MGHDK and CDR2 is SYGVNS. The DNA for the CDR3 is TGTGCCAGCAAGGGGGGGGGCACTGAAGCTTTCTTT. Translation: CASKGGGTEAFF.

For this clonotype: In this CDR3 the conserved last residue, phenylalanine or tryptophan, is missing, so a read error is likely. The gene calls are TRBV14 and TRBJ1-3; no definite D call. CDR3 size: 13 residues. CDR1 and CDR2 (germline): SGHDN, FVKESK. Trimming left V 4 bases short and J 0 bases short, with 4 bases between. The CDR3 sequence: CASSRPSGNTIYS. The DNA for the CDR3 is TGTGCCAGCAGCCGTCCCTCTGGAAACACCATATATTCT.

By share, this clonotype counts as medium-sized. The chain uses TRBV24-1 and TRBJ1-1; D perhaps matches TRBD1 (6 bases). Germline-derived CDR1 and CDR2 are KGHDR and SFDVKD. This CDR3 spans 13 amino acids. The V gene lost 7 bases and the J gene lost 5 bases, with 13 bases spanning the gap. This chain's CDR3 is CATSGGGGTEAFF. In DNA, the CDR3 is TGTGCCACCAGCGGAGGGGGTGGGACTGAAGCTTTCTTT.

At least ten counts were recorded for this clonotype. The V gene is TRBV2, the J gene TRBJ1-2, with 7 nucleotides matching TRBD1. There are 14 residues in the CDR3. From germline, CDR1 is SNHLY and CDR2 FYNNEI. V lost 2 bases to trimming and J lost 4 bases; unmatched junction nucleotides: 4. In DNA, the CDR3 is TGTGCCAGCAGTGAACCACAGGGGACCTATGGCTACACCTTC. Translation: CASSEPQGTYGYTF. The whole variable domain, filled in from reference TRBV2 and TRBJ1-2, reads EPEVTQTPSHQVTQMGQEVILRCVPISNHLYFYWYRQILGQKVEFLVSFYNNEISEKSEIFDDQFSVERPDGSNFTLKIRSTKLEDSAMYFCASSEPQGTYGYTFGSGTRLTVV.